Shown below are 9 T cell receptor beta chains from a single sample sequenced in a study of cytomegalovirus exposure and HLA in healthy donors. Clones were read by immunoSEQ multiplex PCR, and TCRdb kept only the in-frame ones, dropping some. Here the sample spans some 74,000 clones, over 85% being singletons. The sample was PBMCs. The receptor set was obtained from a woman in her twenties or thirties in good health and CMV-seronegative.

V is TRBV7-9 and J is TRBJ2-1, with 9 bases aligning to TRBD2. Germline-derived CDR1 and CDR2 are SEHNR and FQNEAQ (reference sequence). This CDR3 spans 15 amino acids. The J segment lost 10 bases and the V segment lost 3 bases, leaving 10 bases of the junction unmatched. CDR3 in DNA: TGTGCCAGCAGCTTTCCGGAGCGGGGGGCCTCGGAGCAGTTCTTC. It translates to CASSFPERGASEQFF.

This clone turned up a few times. The chain recombines TRBV5-4 with TRBJ1-2; D is perhaps TRBD1 (5 bases). Germline V gives CDR1 SGHNT, CDR2 YYREEE (reference sequence). This CDR3 region has 12 residues. Trimming shortened V by 0 bases and J by 5 bases, and 5 bases separated the two germline ends. The CDR3 sequence is CASSLEGYGYTF. The CDR3 region has the DNA TGTGCCAGCAGCTTGGAGGGGTATGGCTACACCTTC.

The V gene is TRBV4-2, the J gene TRBJ2-6; 7 bases match TRBD1. Trimming took 2 bases from V and 0 from J; bases not matched to a gene: 7. Germline CDR1 LGHNA, CDR2 YNFKEQ. This CDR3 contains 18 residues. CDR3 protein: CASSQTGTVSSGANVLTF. CDR3 in DNA: TGTGCCAGCAGCCAAACCGGGACAGTCAGCTCTGGGGCCAACGTCCTGACTTTC.

CDR3 DNA: TGTGCCAGCAGTTCCTACAGGGAAGGGGTTGTGGTCGGGCCCCAGCATTTT. Translated, it gives CASSSYREGVVVGPQHF. The chain links TRBV28 to TRBJ1-5, with D perhaps matching TRBD1 (6 bases). The V and J ends lost 4 bases and 9 bases respectively, with 25 bases between them. The CDR3 length is 17 residues. The germline V gene encodes CDR1 MDHEN and CDR2 SYDVKM.

V usage is TRBV6-1 and J usage is TRBJ2-3, with no clear D. Germline CDR1 reads MNHNS; CDR2 reads SASEGT. V was trimmed by 1 base and J by 2 bases, leaving 10 bases between them. The CDR3 is 15 amino acids. The CDR3 DNA reads TGTGCCAGCAGTGAAGGAGGATTCCTCACAGATACGCAGTATTTT. Its protein is CASSEGGFLTDTQYF.

The chain combines TRBV4-2 with TRBJ2-5; 10 bases are shared with TRBD2. This CDR3 is 19 amino acids long. J lost 2 bases, V lost 2 bases, and 14 bases had no gene match. Germline lookup yields CDR1 LGHNA and CDR2 YNFKEQ. CDR3 in DNA: TGTGCCAGCAGCCAATGGGTGCGAGCGGGAGGGGAGGGGCAAGAGACCCAGTACTTC. Encoded protein: CASSQWVRAGGEGQETQYF.

J is TRBJ1-3 and V is TRBV7-9; 8 nucleotides align to TRBD1. The germline gives CDR1 SEHNR, CDR2 FQNEAQ (reference sequence). V gave up 5 bases and J gave up 6 bases; unmatched junction bases: 6. The CDR3 consists of 14 residues. The CDR3 sequence is CASSIAGGKNTIYF. The CDR3 DNA sequence: TGTGCCAGCAGCATCGCAGGGGGCAAAAACACCATATATTTT.

The V and J genes are TRBV7-9 and TRBJ1-3, with 8 bases matching TRBD1. Germline V gives CDR1 SEHNR, CDR2 FQNEAQ (reference sequence). V trimming: 10 bases; J trimming: 2 bases; junction bases outside the gene matches: 4. The length of the CDR3 is 13 residues. The CDR3 protein is CATQQGAGNTIYF. As DNA, the CDR3 is TGTGCCACTCAACAGGGGGCTGGAAACACCATATATTTT.

This chain connects TRBV6-1 to TRBJ2-7; TRBD1 matches 7 bases. The CDR3 totals 12 residues. V was pared by 6 bases and J by 4 bases, with 3 bases of the junction left unmatched. Germline assignment: CDR1 MNHNS and CDR2 SASEGT. This chain's CDR3 is CASREQGYEQYF. The CDR3, as DNA: TGTGCCAGCAGGGAACAGGGGTACGAGCAGTACTTC.